This T cell receptor beta chain was recorded in a study of CD8+CD57+ T cells in acquired aplastic anemia. General observations from the study: Twenty-nine CD8+ CDR3 sequences were shared between patients and controls. Any difference that existed in CD8+ Simpson's diversity between patients and controls was not significant.

Selection for sequencing was limited to patients who had shown CD8+CD57+ cell expansion by flow cytometry. There were no patients without severe acquired aplastic anemia. Patients were therapy-naive when their blood was sampled. Germline V gene sequence: CDR1 SNHLY, CDR2 FYNNEI. The V end was cut by 8 bases, the J end by 6 bases, with 21 bases between. CDR3 size: 15 residues. Worth noting for this clonotype: Antigen: not known.

Profiling of TCR beta VDJ combinations and CDR3 sequences used genomic DNA as template. TCRdb re-called the reads with MiXCR, one entry per CDR3 protein. The repertoire includes around 250,000 distinct CDR3 sequences, approximately 86% of them detected once, and approximately 42% sits in the top ten. This chain links TRBV2 with TRBJ2-3; maybe TRBD2 (6 bases). This clonotype originated in a human donor with aplastic anemia. Sequencing was carried out using sorted CD4+, CD8+, or CD8+CD57+ T cells (not recorded which) from PBMCs. The CDR3 sequence is CASGAGSRGMDTQYF. The DNA for the CDR3 is TGTGCCAGCGGCGCCGGGAGCAGAGGTATGGATACGCAGTATTTT.